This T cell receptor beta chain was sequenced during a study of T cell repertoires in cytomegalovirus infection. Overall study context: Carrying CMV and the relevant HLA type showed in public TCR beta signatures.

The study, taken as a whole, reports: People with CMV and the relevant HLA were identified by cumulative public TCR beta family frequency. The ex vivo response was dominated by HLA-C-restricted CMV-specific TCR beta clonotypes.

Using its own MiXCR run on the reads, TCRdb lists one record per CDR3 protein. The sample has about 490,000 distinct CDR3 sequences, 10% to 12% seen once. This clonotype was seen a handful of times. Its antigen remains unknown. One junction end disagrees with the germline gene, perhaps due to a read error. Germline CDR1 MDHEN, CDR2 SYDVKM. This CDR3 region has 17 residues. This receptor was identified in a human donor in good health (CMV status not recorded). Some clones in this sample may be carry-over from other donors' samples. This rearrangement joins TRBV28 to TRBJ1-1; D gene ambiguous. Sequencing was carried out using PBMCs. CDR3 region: CASGLHQKRSFLRGAFF. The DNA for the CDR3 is TGTGCCAGCGGTTTGCACCAGAAGCGAAGCTTTCTCAGAGGGGCTTTCTTT.